The 5 T cell receptor beta chains reported below all come from one sample, sequenced in a study of blood T cell repertoires in COVID-19. TCRdb's table, derived via immunoSEQ multiplex PCR, lists solely in-frame clones and lacks some. In the table there are fewer than 350,000 clones, 80% to 90% of which are singletons. The sequencing input was peripheral blood. The receptors originated from a middle-aged man with acute or convalescent COVID-19.

The chain carries TRBV5-4 and TRBJ1-2; 8 nucleotides agree with TRBD1. The V segment lost 9 bases and the J segment 3 bases; nucleotides outside the gene matches: 10. This CDR3 has 14 amino acids. The germline V gene has CDR1 SGHNT and CDR2 YYREEE (reference sequence). CDR3 loop: CATTTGGYDYGYTF. CDR3 coding DNA: TGTGCCACCACAACAGGGGGTTACGACTATGGCTACACCTTC.

The chain joins TRBV3-1 (or the pseudogene TRBV3-2) to TRBJ1-6; D gene ambiguous. Germline V CDR1 and CDR2: LGHDT, YNNKEL (reference sequence). Between the trimmed V and J ends, which lost 7 bases and 0 bases, there was a span of 4 bases. This CDR3 comprises 13 residues. CDR3 DNA: TGTGCCAGCACGGGCTCCTATAATTCACCCCTCCACTTT. Translated, it gives CASTGSYNSPLHF.

This chain connects TRBV6-5 to TRBJ2-2; 7 bases line up with TRBD1. The CDR3 loop spans 15 amino acids. Looked up from germline, CDR1 is MNHEY and CDR2 is SVGAGI. The trim removed 4 bases at V and 0 bases at J, leaving 2 bases unmatched. The CDR3, as DNA: TGTGCCAGCAGTTCTCAGGGGGCGAACACCGGGGAGCTGTTTTTT. Translating it yields CASSSQGANTGELFF.

J is TRBJ1-1 and V is TRBV2; the match to TRBD1 covers 9 bases. The CDR3 is made up of 11 amino acids. Germline-derived CDR1 and CDR2 are SNHLY and FYNNEI. V shed 6 bases, J shed 10 bases, and the junction held 3 bases outside the gene matches. The CDR3 region has the DNA TGTGCCAGCAGGGGACAGGGACGAGCTTTCTTT. This codes for CASRGQGRAFF. Supplemented by reference TRBV2 and TRBJ1-1, the full variable domain reads EPEVTQTPSHQVTQMGQEVILRCVPISNHLYFYWYRQILGQKVEFLVSFYNNEISEKSEIFDDQFSVERPDGSNFTLKIRSTKLEDSAMYFCASRGQGRAFFGQGTRLTVV.

V is TRBV15 and J is TRBJ2-6, with D tentatively TRBD2 (5 bases). Trimming took 5 bases from V and 0 from J, leaving 17 bases between them. CDR3 length: 18 amino acids. Germline CDR1 LNHNV, CDR2 YYDKDF (reference sequence). The CDR3 region is CATSRSTGLLSGANVLTF. The DNA of the CDR3 is TGTGCCACCAGCCGGAGTACTGGACTGCTCTCTGGGGCCAACGTCCTGACTTTC.